The following is a T cell receptor beta chain sequence with its context. This sample's time point: patch test 3, about 24 weeks after DPC sensitization. Treatment meaning: therapeutic diphenylcyclopropenone sensitization with weekly scalp DPC. This specimen belongs to a study of human T cells and chemical hapten exposure. TCRdb processed the RACE reads anew with MiXCR; each CDR3 protein has one entry. The sample yields 95,000 to 150,000 distinct CDR3 sequences, about 11% seen once. Germline values: CDR1 SGHTA, CDR2 FQGNSA. This CDR3 is built from 14 residues. V was shortened by 5 bases and J by 8 bases, with 16 bases between the two germline ends.

The chain is built from TRBV7-2 and TRBJ1-3; a weak D match, TRBD1 (5 bases). Source: whole blood, taken in connection with sensitization to the hapten diphenylcyclopropenone (DPC). The receptor comes from a woman in her forties or fifties with alopecia areata. Some clones in this sample may be carry-over from other donors' samples. As DNA, the CDR3 is TGTGCCAGCAGCCAGGGACGGGCACTCGACACCATATATTTT. Its translation is CASSQGRALDTIYF.